This T cell receptor beta chain originates from a study of graft-versus-host responses after intestinal transplantation (dated by TCRdb to 2020 to 2022). In the study overall: Recipients received multivisceral, liver-intestinal, or isolated intestinal transplants. All recipients received anti-thymocyte globulin induction followed by maintenance tacrolimus and steroids for 3 to 4 years. After intestinal transplantation, graft-versus-host and host-versus-graft alloreactive T cell clones were followed in the graft, circulation and bone marrow using bulk TCR-beta CDR3 sequencing. Alloreactive clones were identified by sequencing pre-transplant mixed lymphocyte reaction products and comparing these products with unstimulated pre-transplant donor and recipient T cells. The cohort enrolled 20 to 30 intestinal transplant recipients including one retransplant, and a few patients lacking pretransplant specimens were excluded. Donor T cell macrochimerism was defined as a peak of at least 4% donor T cells among recipient peripheral blood mononuclear cells. Samples from a few later patients were sequenced in-house on an Illumina MiSeq with MiXCR processing rather than by the commercial service. The full study reports these points: Peak levels of circulating GvH clones were associated with declines in HvG clones early after transplant. Conclusions were limited by the relatively low number and heterogeneity of intestinal transplant patients. Patients with donor T cell macrochimerism had high GvH to HvG T cell clonal ratios in their allografts. GvH clones were detected in recipient bone marrow, and some of these GvH clones were observed earlier in ileal mucosa or blood, consistent with an intestinal mucosal origin.

In regard to this clone: What this receptor recognizes is not known. No per-base quality is available; no much larger clone lies one base away.

What the time point label conveys for this sample: cells obtained before transplantation from donor or recipient. CD3+CD4+ and CD3+CD8+ populations were FACS-sorted from unstimulated pre-transplant donor and recipient cells taken from spleen or lymph nodes. The CDR3 spans 15 residues, from the cysteine through the phenylalanine. Solely the CDR3 DNA is kept, with 45 bases framed from the first base. CDR1 MNHEY and CDR2 SMNVEV were looked up in the germline V gene (reference sequence). V lost 6 bases and J lost 4 bases, and the count of bases not matched to a germline gene is 9. The library was generated by the immunoSEQ multiplex PCR assay. For most patients, genomic DNA was isolated using the Qiagen DNeasy Blood and Tissue Kit and was shipped frozen to Adaptive Biotechnologies for TCR sequencing. Adaptive Biotechnologies carried out high-throughput TCR-beta CDR3 sequencing of genomic DNA for most patients. In the paper's pipeline: Adaptive's ImmunoSEQ software supplied the TCR sequencing data for 15 to 20 patients, while MiXCR and VDJtools were used to process a few other patients. To correct CD4 versus CD8 sorting errors, sequences present in both subsets at a frequency ratio below 5:1 were removed. CDR3 nucleotide sequences shared between donor and recipient were removed because the origin of such sequences could not be assigned. To count as alloreactive, a clone needed at least 2-fold expansion over unstimulated cells and a minimum CFSE-low frequency of 0.002% (template counts) or 0.001% (read counts). A clone was considered mappable if detected in the sequenced pre-transplant spleen, lymph node, or MLR CFSE-low populations of the donor or recipient. Cumulative frequency of alloreactive clones was calculated as a percentage of all sequences weighted by copy number. Drawn from immuneACCESS, this table holds only the in-frame rearrangements with V and J called that TCRdb kept. Clones are partly lost; checked studies trace under half to an unresolved V gene and leave the rest unexplained. That table is the source of V, J and clone size, and D and trimming were worked out from the DNA. A total of tens of thousands of clones appear in this sample, over 75% of them only once. Jointly, the top ten make up over 0.4% of the sample.

The rearranged segments are TRBV27 and TRBJ2-1; 7 nucleotides in the junction match TRBD1. This sequence was found in a human donor who received an intestinal transplant. Source: unstimulated CD8+ T cells sorted from spleen or lymph node cells, taken before intestinal transplant. The DNA is TGTGCCAGCAGACCAGAAGGGGGCGATTACAATGAGCAGTTCTTC. This gives the protein CASRPEGGDYNEQFF.